Reported below is one TCR beta chain. Its antigen is unknown. Each CDR3 protein gets one entry after TCRdb re-called the 5' RACE reads with MiXCR. The sample includes nearly 110,000 distinct CDR3 sequences, more than 15% of them seen just once. V shed 6 bases and J shed 6 bases, with 11 bases lying between them. The CDR3 sequence is 12 residues long. CDR1 and CDR2 from the germline V gene are SEHNR and FQNEAQ (reference sequence). The source of the sample is a study of T-cell memory formation after mild COVID-19. Study-level findings and limits: Clones which contracted sat mainly in CM and EM if CD4+, and in EMRA if CD8+.

V is TRBV7-9 and J is TRBJ1-2; D remains ambiguous. This clonotype was sampled from an adult woman who had mild COVID-19 (a few samples of this study predate the infection). Cell type and time point are not known. The material sequenced was PBMCs or a T cell subset sorted from them (not recorded which). The CDR3 protein is CASSVPPHGYTF. The CDR3 nucleotides are TGTGCCAGCAGTGTACCCCCCCATGGCTACACCTTC.